This T cell receptor beta chain emerged from a study of blood T cell repertoires in COVID-19. For the study at large: COVID-19 samples collected from the United States, Italy and Spain covered acute and convalescent phases.

As processed by the authors: Reference gene primer amplification gave estimated nucleated cell counts. TCRdb's table, derived via immunoSEQ multiplex PCR, lists solely in-frame clones and lacks some. From that table come the V and J calls and clone size; the DNA was used to work out D and trimming. The sample consists of a few hundred thousand clones, approximately 85% of them appearing once. Self-reported history from a screening survey and questionnaire set each donor's cohort. Donors in Cohort 3 who had recovered were those with two negative PCRs, healthcare professional clearance, or resolution of their symptoms. This clonotype originated in a woman in her 30s who had recovered from COVID-19. Sequenced: PBMCs or T cells enriched from blood (not recorded which).

The CDR3 spells CASSFTGTGGFYEQYF. The CDR3 nucleotides are TGCGCCAGCAGCTTTACAGGAACAGGGGGCTTTTACGAGCAGTACTTC. This chain uses TRBV5-1 with TRBJ2-7; 9 bases are a match to TRBD1. Germline-derived CDR1 and CDR2 are SGHRS and YFSETQ. This CDR3 region has 16 residues. The V gene end was trimmed by 2 bases and the J gene end by 4 bases; junction bases not matched to a gene: 10.